This T cell receptor (beta chain) was sequenced in a study of human T cells and chemical hapten exposure. This clonotype has only a few counts. MiXCR, run by TCRdb on the RACE reads, gives a single entry per CDR3 protein. The data contain tens of thousands of distinct CDR3 sequences, 10% to 13% of them seen just once; the ten biggest clones take up 2% to 2.5%. The time point denotes: patch test 1, 2 weeks after DPC sensitization. Treatment: therapeutic diphenylcyclopropenone sensitization with weekly scalp DPC. Trimming pared 4 bases from V and 8 bases from J, leaving 21 bases between. From germline, CDR1 is SGHKS and CDR2 YYEKEE (reference sequence). The CDR3 spans 15 residues.

Sequences were derived from whole blood, sampled in connection with sensitization to the hapten diphenylcyclopropenone (DPC). The receptor's source is a man aged 40-49 years with alopecia areata. Some clones in this sample may be carry-over from other donors' samples. The gene calls are TRBV5-5 and TRBJ1-2; D uncertain. The CDR3 DNA sequence: TGTGCCAGCAGCCCCTCGGGCGCCTCATTCGGCGGCTACACCTTC. Its protein is CASSPSGASFGGYTF.